The 17 T cell receptor beta chains below were found in one sample sequenced in a study of shared clonotypes between healthy human individuals. Generated by immunoSEQ multiplex PCR, the TCRdb table keeps only in-frame clones and is missing some. The repertoire includes around 1,900,000 clones, around 93% of them detected once, and more than 1.5% sits in the top ten. Only CD45RO-negative cells positively selected for CCR7 counted as naive CD8 cells, so terminally differentiated effector memory CD45RA+ cells were excluded. The sample comprised naive CD8+ T cells from PBMCs. The source of these receptors is a man aged 18 to 29 in good health. Some clones in this sample may be carry-over from other donors' samples.

V gene TRBV7-9 combines with J gene TRBJ2-5; D is perhaps TRBD2 (7 bases). This CDR3 is built from 15 residues. CDR1 and CDR2 (germline): SEHNR, FQNEAQ (reference sequence). V was pared by 7 bases and J by 2 bases, with 17 bases between. CDR3: CASKGLAGAQETQYF. CDR3 nucleotides: TGTGCCAGCAAGGGACTCGCGGGGGCACAAGAGACCCAGTACTTC.

The chain carries TRBV27 and TRBJ1-1; possible D gene TRBD1, 5 bases. Germline V lookup: CDR1 MNHEY, CDR2 SMNVEV (reference sequence). V dropped 8 bases and J dropped 4 bases, with 8 bases sitting between them. The CDR3 is 11 amino acids. As DNA, the CDR3 is TGTGCCAGCCTGGGGGGCACTGAAGCTTTCTTT. Its protein product is CASLGGTEAFF.

J is TRBJ2-7 and V is TRBV13; the match to TRBD2 covers 13 bases. The trim removed 5 bases at V and 2 bases at J, leaving 3 bases unmatched. Germline CDR1 is PRHDT and CDR2 is FYEKMQ (reference sequence). This CDR3 is 15 amino acids long. CDR3: CASSPGTSGAYEQYF. For the CDR3, the DNA is TGTGCCAGCAGCCCCGGGACTAGCGGGGCCTACGAGCAGTACTTC.

The chain has TRBV5-1 and TRBJ1-5; D uncertain. Germline V CDR1 and CDR2: SGHRS, YFSETQ. The CDR3 spans 13 residues. Trimming left V 0 bases short and J 7 bases short, with 8 bases between. This CDR3 reads CASSLGGFQPQHF. The CDR3 DNA reads as TGCGCCAGCAGCTTGGGGGGTTTCCAGCCCCAGCATTTT.

Turning to this clone: The sample holds other DNA sequences that translate to the same CDR3. The chain carries TRBV27 and TRBJ2-7; D is perhaps TRBD2 (5 bases). Trimming took 6 bases from V and 2 from J, leaving 11 bases between them. CDR1 and CDR2 (germline): MNHEY, SMNVEV (reference sequence). This CDR3 spans 13 amino acids. The CDR3 coding sequence is TGTGCCAGCAGCCTAGGACTCACCTACGAGCAGTACTTC. It is translated as CASSLGLTYEQYF.

CDR3 sequence reads: CASSYSEAPANYGYTF. In DNA form, the CDR3 reads TGTGCCAGCAGTTACTCAGAGGCACCAGCTAACTATGGCTACACCTTC. This chain uses TRBV6-5 with TRBJ1-2; D remains ambiguous. From germline, CDR1 is MNHEY and CDR2 SVGAGI. The length of the CDR3 is 16 residues. V was cut by 0 bases and J by 0 bases, with 11 bases left in between.

V gene TRBV29-1 combines with J gene TRBJ2-7, with 7 positions matching TRBD1. Germline assignment: CDR1 SQVTM and CDR2 ANQGSEA. The CDR3 sequence is 14 residues long. Trimming took 4 bases from V and 0 from J; bases not matched to a gene: 6. Here the CDR3 reads CSVGDRKSSYEQYF. DNA for the CDR3: TGCAGCGTTGGGGACAGAAAAAGCTCCTACGAGCAGTACTTC.

This rearrangement joins TRBV27 to TRBJ2-7; 11 bases fit TRBD2. This CDR3 is 15 amino acids long. Trimming at V came to 5 bases and at J to 7 bases, leaving 10 bases not matched to a gene. CDR1 MNHEY and CDR2 SMNVEV come from the germline V gene (reference sequence). CDR3 in amino acids: CASSPSLAGGGEQYF. The CDR3 coding sequence is TGTGCCAGCAGTCCTTCGCTAGCGGGAGGTGGGGAGCAGTACTTC.

V usage is TRBV5-6 and J usage is TRBJ2-5, with 8 bases lining up with TRBD2. The J call is doubtful: the DNA matches TRBJ2-7 better. Germline assignment: CDR1 SGHDT and CDR2 YYEEEE. This CDR3 contains 16 residues. The CDR3 bases are TGTGCCAGCAGCCTCATGGGGGCTAGCGGGTTTCACGAGCAGTACTTC. It specifies CASSLMGASGFHEQYF.

The rearrangement uses TRBV19 and TRBJ1-2; TRBD1 matches at 10 bases. The V gene end was trimmed by 5 bases and the J gene end by 4 bases; junction bases not matched to a gene: 10. The CDR3 is 16 amino acids. Germline CDR1 LNHDA, CDR2 SQIVND (reference sequence). The chain's CDR3 is CASSLGPGTGVYGYTF. The CDR3 nucleotides are TGTGCCAGTAGTCTCGGCCCCGGGACAGGGGTCTATGGCTACACCTTC.

The rearrangement uses TRBV4-1 and TRBJ2-1; D is ambiguous. Germline CDR1 and CDR2: MGHRA and YSYEKL. Trimming removed 1 base from V and 9 bases from J, with 16 bases in between. The CDR3 covers 15 residues. CDR3 residues: CASSQVRPALGEQFF. The CDR3 DNA reads TGCGCCAGCAGCCAAGTCAGGCCTGCTTTGGGTGAGCAGTTCTTC.

The chain links TRBV7-8 to TRBJ2-5; D ambiguous. Germline assignment: CDR1 SGHVS and CDR2 FQNEAQ. V lost 5 bases, J lost 3 bases, and 10 bases lay in between. CDR3 length: 13 residues. Written as DNA, the CDR3 is TGTGCCAGCAGCGCCTCAGTTGAAGAGACCCAGTACTTC. It specifies CASSASVEETQYF.

Note on this clone: This CDR3 is also generated by other DNA sequences in the sample. This chain joins TRBV27 and TRBJ2-1; D is ambiguous. The germline CDR1 and CDR2 sequences are MNHEY and SMNVEV (reference sequence). Trimming stripped 3 bases from V and 7 bases from J, with 7 bases between. The CDR3 contains 12 residues. CDR3 sequence: CASSFLGNEQFF. The CDR3 DNA follows: TGTGCCAGCAGTTTTCTGGGGAATGAGCAGTTCTTC.

V usage is TRBV27 and J usage is TRBJ2-1; no reliable D call. In germline, CDR1 is MNHEY, CDR2 SMNVEV (reference sequence). Trimming pared 0 bases from V and 7 bases from J, leaving 10 bases between. The CDR3 is made up of 14 amino acids. The DNA of the CDR3 is TGTGCCAGCAGTTTATCGATGGTAGGAAATGAGCAGTTCTTC. Translation gives CASSLSMVGNEQFF.

The chain is built from TRBV6-5 and TRBJ2-7; perhaps TRBD2 as D (7 bases). Deletions cut 6 bases from V and 2 bases from J, with 17 bases between. CDR3 length: 15 residues. The V gene's germline CDR1 is MNHEY and CDR2 SVGAGI. The DNA for the CDR3 is TGTGCCAGCAGACTCTTAGGGGGGGGCACCTACGAGCAGTACTTC. Its translation: CASRLLGGGTYEQYF.

The chain combines TRBV7-8 with TRBJ2-1; D is uncertain. The germline V gene has CDR1 SGHVS and CDR2 FQNEAQ. V gave up 1 base and J gave up 0 bases, with 13 bases separating them. CDR3 length: 17 residues. DNA of the CDR3: TGTGCCAGCAGCTTAGAGGTCCGTTATAGCTCCTACAATGAGCAGTTCTTC. Protein product: CASSLEVRYSSYNEQFF.

J is TRBJ1-2 and V is TRBV19; D might be TRBD1 (5 bases). V dropped 11 bases and J dropped 5 bases, with 21 bases sitting between them. CDR3 length: 14 amino acids. CDR1 LNHDA and CDR2 SQIVND come from the germline V gene (reference sequence). The CDR3 spells CASATGGVSYGYTF. The CDR3 DNA follows: TGTGCCTCGGCCACGGGAGGGGTTTCGTATGGCTACACCTTC.